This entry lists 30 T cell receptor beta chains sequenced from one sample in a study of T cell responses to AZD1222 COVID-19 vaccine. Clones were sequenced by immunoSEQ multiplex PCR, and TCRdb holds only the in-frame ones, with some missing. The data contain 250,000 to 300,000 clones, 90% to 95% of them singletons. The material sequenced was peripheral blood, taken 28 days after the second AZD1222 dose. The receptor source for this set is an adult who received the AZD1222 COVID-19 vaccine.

This CDR3 is CSASGRMSDSPLHF. DNA of the CDR3: TGCAGTGCTAGTGGGCGGATGTCTGATTCACCCCTCCACTTT. This rearrangement joins TRBV20-1 to TRBJ1-6, with D hard to call. The length of the CDR3 is 14 residues. Germline lookup yields CDR1 DFQATT and CDR2 SNEGSKA (reference sequence). V lost 3 bases, J lost 8 bases, and 14 bases lay in between.

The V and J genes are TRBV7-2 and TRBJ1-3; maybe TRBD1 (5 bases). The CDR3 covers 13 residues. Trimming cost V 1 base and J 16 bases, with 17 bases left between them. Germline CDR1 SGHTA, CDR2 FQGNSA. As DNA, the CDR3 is TGTGCCAGCAGCTTAGACACTCGACAGAGAAAGTATTTT. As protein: CASSLDTRQRKYF.

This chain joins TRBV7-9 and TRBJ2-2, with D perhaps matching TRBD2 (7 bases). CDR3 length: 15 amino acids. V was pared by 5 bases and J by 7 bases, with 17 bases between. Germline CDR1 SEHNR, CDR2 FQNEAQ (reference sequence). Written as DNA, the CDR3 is TGTGCCAGCAGCGCCGTCGGGGGGCATAACGGGGAGCTGTTTTTT. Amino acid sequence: CASSAVGGHNGELFF.

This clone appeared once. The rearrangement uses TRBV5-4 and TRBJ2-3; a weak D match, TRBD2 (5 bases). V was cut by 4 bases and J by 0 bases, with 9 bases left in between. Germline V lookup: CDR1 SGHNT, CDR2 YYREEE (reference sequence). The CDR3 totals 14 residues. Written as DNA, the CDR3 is TGTGCCAGCAGCAGCGGAAGTAGCACAGATACGCAGTATTTT. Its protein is CASSSGSSTDTQYF. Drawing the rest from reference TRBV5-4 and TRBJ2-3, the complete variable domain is ETGVTQSPTHLIKTRGQQVTLRCSSQSGHNTVSWYQQALGQGPQFIFQYYREEENGRGNFPPRFSGLQFPNYSSELNVNALELDDSALYLCASSSGSSTDTQYFGPGTRLTVL.

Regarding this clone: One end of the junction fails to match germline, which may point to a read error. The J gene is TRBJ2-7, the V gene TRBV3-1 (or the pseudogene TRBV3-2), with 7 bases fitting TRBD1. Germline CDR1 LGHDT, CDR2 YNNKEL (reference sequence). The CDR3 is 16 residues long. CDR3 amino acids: CTSSQAGGLGGGEQYF. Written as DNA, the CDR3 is TGTACCAGCAGCCAAGCAGGGGGTCTCGGAGGAGGCGAGCAGTACTTC.

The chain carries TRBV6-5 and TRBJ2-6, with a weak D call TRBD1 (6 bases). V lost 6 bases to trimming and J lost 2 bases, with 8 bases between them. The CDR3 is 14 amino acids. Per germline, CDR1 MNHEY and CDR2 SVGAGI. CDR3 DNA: TGTGCCAGCAGAAACAGGGCTGGGGCCAACGTCCTGACTTTC. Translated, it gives CASRNRAGANVLTF.

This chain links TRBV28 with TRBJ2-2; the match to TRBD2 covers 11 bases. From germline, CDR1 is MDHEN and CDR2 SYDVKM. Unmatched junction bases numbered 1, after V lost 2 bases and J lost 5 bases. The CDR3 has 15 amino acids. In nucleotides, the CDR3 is TGTGCCAGCAGTTTACCTAGCGGGGGGACCGGGGAGCTGTTTTTT. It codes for CASSLPSGGTGELFF.

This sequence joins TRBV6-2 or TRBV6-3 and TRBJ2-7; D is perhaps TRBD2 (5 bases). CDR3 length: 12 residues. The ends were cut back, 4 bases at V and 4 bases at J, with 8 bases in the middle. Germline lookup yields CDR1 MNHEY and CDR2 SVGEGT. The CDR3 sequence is CASSWTGYEQYF. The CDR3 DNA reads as TGTGCCAGCAGTTGGACTGGATACGAGCAGTACTTC.

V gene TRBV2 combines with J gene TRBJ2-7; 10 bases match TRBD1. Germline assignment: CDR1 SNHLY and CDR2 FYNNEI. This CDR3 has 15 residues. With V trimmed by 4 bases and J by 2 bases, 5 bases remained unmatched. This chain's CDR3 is CASSVRGTGAYEQYF. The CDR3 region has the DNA TGTGCCAGCAGTGTTCGGGGGACAGGGGCCTACGAGCAGTACTTC.

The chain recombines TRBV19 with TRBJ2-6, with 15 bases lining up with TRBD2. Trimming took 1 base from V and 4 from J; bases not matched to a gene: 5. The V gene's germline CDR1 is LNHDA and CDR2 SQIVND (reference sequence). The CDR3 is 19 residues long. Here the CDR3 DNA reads TGTGCCAGTAGTATAGCAGGGACTAGCGGGAGGCCCGGGGCCAACGTCCTGACTTTC. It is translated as CASSIAGTSGRPGANVLTF.

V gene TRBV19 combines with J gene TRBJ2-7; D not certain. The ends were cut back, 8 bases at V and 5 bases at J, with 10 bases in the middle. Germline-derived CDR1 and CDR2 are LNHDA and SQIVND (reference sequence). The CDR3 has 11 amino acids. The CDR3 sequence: CASSLGDEQYF. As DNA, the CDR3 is TGTGCCAGTTCCTTGGGTGACGAGCAGTACTTC.

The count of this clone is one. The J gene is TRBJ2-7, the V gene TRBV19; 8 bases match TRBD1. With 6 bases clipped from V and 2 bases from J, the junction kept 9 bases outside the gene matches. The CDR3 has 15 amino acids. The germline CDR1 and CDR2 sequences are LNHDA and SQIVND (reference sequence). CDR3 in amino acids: CASRGTGALTYEQYF. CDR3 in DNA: TGTGCCAGTAGGGGGACAGGAGCCCTTACCTACGAGCAGTACTTC.

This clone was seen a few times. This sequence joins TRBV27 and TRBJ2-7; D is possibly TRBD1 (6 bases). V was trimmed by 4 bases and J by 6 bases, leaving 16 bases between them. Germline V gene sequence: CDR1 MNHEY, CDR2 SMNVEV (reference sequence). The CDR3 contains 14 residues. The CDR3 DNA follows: TGTGCCAGCAGTTCCGTTGCGACAGGAGCCGAGCAGTACTTC. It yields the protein CASSSVATGAEQYF.

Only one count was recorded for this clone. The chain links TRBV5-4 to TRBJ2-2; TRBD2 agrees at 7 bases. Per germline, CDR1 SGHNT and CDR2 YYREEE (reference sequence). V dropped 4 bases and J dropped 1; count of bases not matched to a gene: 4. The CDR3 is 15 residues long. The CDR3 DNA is TGTGCCAGCAGCCGGGAGGCACGGAACACCGGGGAGCTGTTTTTT. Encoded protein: CASSREARNTGELFF.

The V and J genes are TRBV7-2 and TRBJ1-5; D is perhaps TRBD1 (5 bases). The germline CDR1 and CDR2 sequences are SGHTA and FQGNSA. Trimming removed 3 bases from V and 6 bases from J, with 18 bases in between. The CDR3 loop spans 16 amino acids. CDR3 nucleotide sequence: TGTGCCAGCAGCTTGAGCCCGGGACCCCGGAGTCAGCCCCAGCATTTT. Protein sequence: CASSLSPGPRSQPQHF.

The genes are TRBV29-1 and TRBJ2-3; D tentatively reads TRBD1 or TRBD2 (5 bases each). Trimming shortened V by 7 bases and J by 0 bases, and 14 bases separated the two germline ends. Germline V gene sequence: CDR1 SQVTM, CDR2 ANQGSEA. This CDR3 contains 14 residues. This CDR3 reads CSADPGHSTDTQYF. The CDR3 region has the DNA TGCAGCGCCGACCCGGGGCACAGCACAGATACGCAGTATTTT.

The CDR3 reads CASSLFPGHPTYTF. CDR3 DNA: TGTGCCAGCAGTCTCTTCCCGGGACACCCCACCTACACCTTC. The chain has TRBV27 and TRBJ1-2; tentatively, D is TRBD1 (6 bases). CDR3 length: 14 amino acids. The V end was cut by 5 bases, the J end by 10 bases, with 20 bases between. Germline CDR1 is MNHEY and CDR2 is SMNVEV (reference sequence).

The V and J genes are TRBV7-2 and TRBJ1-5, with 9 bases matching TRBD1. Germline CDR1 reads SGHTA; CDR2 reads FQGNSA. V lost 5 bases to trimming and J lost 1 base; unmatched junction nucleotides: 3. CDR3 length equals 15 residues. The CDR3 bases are TGTGCCAGCAGCCCGGGACAGGGCAGCAATCAGCCCCAGCATTTT. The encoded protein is CASSPGQGSNQPQHF.

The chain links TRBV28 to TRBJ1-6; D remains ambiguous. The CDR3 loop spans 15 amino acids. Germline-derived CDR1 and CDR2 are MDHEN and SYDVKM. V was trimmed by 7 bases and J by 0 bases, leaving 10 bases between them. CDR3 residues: CASKLRSSYNSPLHF. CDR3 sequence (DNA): TGTGCCAGCAAGTTACGGAGCTCCTATAATTCACCCCTCCACTTT.

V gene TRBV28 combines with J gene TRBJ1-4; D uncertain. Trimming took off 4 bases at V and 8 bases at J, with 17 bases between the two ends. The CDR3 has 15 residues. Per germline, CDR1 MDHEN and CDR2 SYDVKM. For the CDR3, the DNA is TGTGCCAGCAGTTCGATCTCGGGGAGTGGCGAAAAACTGTTTTTT. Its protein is CASSSISGSGEKLFF.

The CDR3 DNA follows: TGTGCCAGCAGTGTATTTAATTCACCCCTCCACTTT. Its protein is CASSVFNSPLHF. This rearrangement joins TRBV25-1 to TRBJ1-6; the D is unclear. The V end was cut by 4 bases, the J end by 6 bases, with 4 bases between. CDR1 is MGHDK, CDR2 SYGVNS, per germline. There are 12 residues in the CDR3.

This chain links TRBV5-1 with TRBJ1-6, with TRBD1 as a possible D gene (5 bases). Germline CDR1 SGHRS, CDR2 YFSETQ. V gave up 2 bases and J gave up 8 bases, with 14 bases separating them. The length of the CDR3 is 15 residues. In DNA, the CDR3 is TGCGCCAGCAGCTTACGGGCAGGGCTCGATTCACCCCTCCACTTT. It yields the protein CASSLRAGLDSPLHF.

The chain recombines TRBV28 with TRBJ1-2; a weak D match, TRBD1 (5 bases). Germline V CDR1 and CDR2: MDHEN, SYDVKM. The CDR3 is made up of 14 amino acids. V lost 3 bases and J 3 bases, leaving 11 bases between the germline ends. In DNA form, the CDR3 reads TGTGCCAGCAGTTTGAGACAGAACCACTATGGCTACACCTTC. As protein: CASSLRQNHYGYTF.

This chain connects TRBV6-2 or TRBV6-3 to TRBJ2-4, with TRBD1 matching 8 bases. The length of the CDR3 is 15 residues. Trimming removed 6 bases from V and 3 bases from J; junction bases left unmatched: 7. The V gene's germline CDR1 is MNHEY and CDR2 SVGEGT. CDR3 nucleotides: TGTGCCAGCAGCAAGGACAGGGAGAACAAAAACATTCAGTACTTC. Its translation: CASSKDRENKNIQYF.

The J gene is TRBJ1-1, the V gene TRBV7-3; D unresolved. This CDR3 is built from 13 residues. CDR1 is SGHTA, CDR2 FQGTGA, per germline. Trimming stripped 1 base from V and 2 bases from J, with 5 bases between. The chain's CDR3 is CASSLKVNTEAFF. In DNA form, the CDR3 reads TGTGCCAGCAGCTTAAAGGTCAACACTGAAGCTTTCTTT. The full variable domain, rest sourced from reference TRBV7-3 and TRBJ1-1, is GAGVSQTPSNKVTEKGKYVELRCDPISGHTALYWYRQSLGQGPEFLIYFQGTGAADDSGLPNDRFFAVRPEGSVSTLKIQRTERGDSAVYLCASSLKVNTEAFFGQGTRLTVV.

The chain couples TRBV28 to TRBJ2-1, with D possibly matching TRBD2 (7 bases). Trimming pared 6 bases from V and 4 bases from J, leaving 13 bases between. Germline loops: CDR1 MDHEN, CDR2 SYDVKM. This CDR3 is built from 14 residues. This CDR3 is CASRRGGEYNEQFF. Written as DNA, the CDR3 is TGTGCCAGCAGGAGAGGGGGGGAGTACAATGAGCAGTTCTTC.

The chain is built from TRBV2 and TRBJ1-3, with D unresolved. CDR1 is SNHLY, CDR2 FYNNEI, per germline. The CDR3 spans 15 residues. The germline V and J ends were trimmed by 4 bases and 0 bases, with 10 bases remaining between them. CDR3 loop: CASSAEPFSGNTIYF. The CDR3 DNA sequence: TGTGCCAGCAGTGCGGAACCCTTCTCTGGAAACACCATATATTTT.

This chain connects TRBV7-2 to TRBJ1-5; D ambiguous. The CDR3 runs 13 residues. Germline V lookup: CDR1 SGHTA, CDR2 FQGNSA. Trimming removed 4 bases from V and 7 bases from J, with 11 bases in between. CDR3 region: CASSSDSRQPQHF. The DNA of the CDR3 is TGTGCCAGCAGCTCCGACTCTCGCCAGCCCCAGCATTTT.

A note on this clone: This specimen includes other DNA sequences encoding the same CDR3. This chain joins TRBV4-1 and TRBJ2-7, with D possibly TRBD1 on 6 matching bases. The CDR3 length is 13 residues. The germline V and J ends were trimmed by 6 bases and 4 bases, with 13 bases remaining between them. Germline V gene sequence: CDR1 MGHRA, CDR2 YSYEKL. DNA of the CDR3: TGCGCCAGCAGTCAACAGGGTGCATACGAGCAGTACTTC. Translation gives CASSQQGAYEQYF.

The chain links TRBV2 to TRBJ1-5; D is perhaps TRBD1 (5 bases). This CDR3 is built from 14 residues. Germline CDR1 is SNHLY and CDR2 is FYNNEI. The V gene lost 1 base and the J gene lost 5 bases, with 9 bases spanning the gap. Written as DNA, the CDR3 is TGTGCCAGCAGTGAAGACAGGAGATATCAGCCCCAGCATTTT. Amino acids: CASSEDRRYQPQHF.